One and the same sample provided the 24 T cell receptor beta chains below, sequenced in a study of beta chain features in type 1 diabetes. Study-level points and caveats: In all four CD4+ subsets, TCRB CDR3 length was significantly, moderately reduced in type 1 diabetes.

cDNA synthesis used the whole RNA isolate, giving expressed TCRB sequences. Method: immunoSEQ multiplex PCR; TCRdb's copy keeps in-frame clones and lacks some. The sample holds 300,000 or so clones; 13% are singletons and the top ten take roughly 0.015%. No cognate antigen is known for these TCRs. Input material: naive CD4+ T cells from blood. The receptors here all came from a woman under 30 with type 1 diabetes.

A few counts support this clone. The chain is built from TRBV6-5 and TRBJ2-3; D is perhaps TRBD2 (6 bases). Germline CDR1 and CDR2: MNHEY and SVGAGI. CDR3 size: 15 residues. The V gene lost 0 bases and the J gene lost 4 bases, with 11 bases spanning the gap. The CDR3 spells CASSYSISSADTQYF. As DNA, the CDR3 is TGTGCCAGCAGTTACTCGATATCTAGCGCAGATACGCAGTATTTT.

The V call is TRBV7-2, the J call TRBJ2-7, with D possibly TRBD2 on 5 matching bases. Per the germline V gene, CDR1 is SGHTA and CDR2 is FQGNSA. This CDR3 spans 14 amino acids. Trimming pared 1 base from V and 0 bases from J, leaving 7 bases between. The CDR3 coding sequence is TGTGCCAGCAGCTTAGTGGGGAGCTCCTACGAGCAGTACTTC. It codes for CASSLVGSSYEQYF.

This clone has only a few counts. V and J are TRBV7-2 and TRBJ1-5; weak D call: TRBD1 (5 bases). The CDR3 spans 13 residues. Germline V lookup: CDR1 SGHTA, CDR2 FQGNSA. V lost 5 bases, J lost 11 bases, and 16 bases lay in between. The CDR3 DNA is TGTGCCAGCAGCCCGGAGGGGCGAAGCTCCCAGCATTTT. Protein product: CASSPEGRSSQHF.

This clone was seen a few times. J is TRBJ2-5 and V is TRBV7-8; D is possibly TRBD2 (5 bases). CDR3 length: 15 amino acids. Germline V gene data show CDR1 as SGHVS and CDR2 as FQNEAQ. Trimming shortened V by 4 bases and J by 7 bases, and 19 bases separated the two germline ends. CDR3 DNA: TGTGCCAGCAGCTACCACATACGGACTGATGGGACCCAGTACTTC. Amino acid sequence: CASSYHIRTDGTQYF.

This clone has only a few counts. V gene TRBV5-1 combines with J gene TRBJ2-3; 8 bases are a match to TRBD2. With V trimmed by 1 base and J by 6 bases, 7 bases remained unmatched. Germline CDR1 is SGHRS and CDR2 is YFSETQ. There are 15 residues in the CDR3. The CDR3 nucleotides read TGCGCCAGCAGCTTGAGCGGGGGCCCCAGGGATACGCAGTATTTT. This gives the protein CASSLSGGPRDTQYF.

In this sample, this clone turned up a few times. This rearrangement joins TRBV5-1 to TRBJ2-4; 16 bases map to TRBD2. Trimming cost V 4 bases and J 8 bases; bases outside gene matches: 6. The CDR3 sequence is 16 residues long. Germline CDR1 SGHRS, CDR2 YFSETQ. This CDR3 reads CASSPGLAGGVDIQYF. CDR3 nucleotide sequence: TGCGCCAGCAGCCCGGGACTAGCGGGAGGGGTGGACATTCAGTACTTC.

The chain employs TRBV19 and TRBJ1-5; D gene unclear. Germline V gene lookup returns CDR1 LNHDA and CDR2 SQIVND (reference sequence). This CDR3 region has 14 residues. Trimming took off 7 bases at V and 3 bases at J, with 13 bases between the two ends. The CDR3 spells CASTYSVTNQPQHF. CDR3 nucleotides: TGTGCCAGTACGTACTCGGTAACCAATCAGCCCCAGCATTTT.

This sequence joins TRBV9 and TRBJ1-2, with 8 bases lining up with TRBD1. The germline gives CDR1 SGDLS, CDR2 YYNGEE. Trimming took 2 bases from V and 4 from J; bases not matched to a gene: 10. The CDR3 runs to 16 residues. In DNA, the CDR3 is TGTGCCAGCAGCGTTTCGGACAGGGAGTTAGCCTATGGCTACACCTTC. This sequence encodes CASSVSDRELAYGYTF.

The chain links TRBV13 to TRBJ2-7; 7 bases match TRBD2. This CDR3 is built from 14 residues. CDR1 and CDR2 from the germline V gene are PRHDT and FYEKMQ (reference sequence). V lost 5 bases and J lost 0; bases outside the gene matches: 4. CDR3 region: CASSPRTSSYEQYV. CDR3 coding DNA: TGTGCCAGCAGCCCGAGGACTAGCTCCTACGAGCAGTACGTC.

The V call is TRBV30, the J call TRBJ2-2; possible D gene TRBD1, 6 bases. Germline V gene sequence: CDR1 GTSNPN, CDR2 SVGIG (reference sequence). Between the trimmed V and J ends, which lost 4 bases and 4 bases, there was a span of 10 bases. CDR3 length: 13 amino acids. CDR3 protein: CAWNRDGTGELFF. Here the CDR3 DNA reads TGTGCCTGGAACAGGGATGGCACCGGGGAGCTGTTTTTT.

This clone occurred a few times. The chain carries TRBV7-2 and TRBJ2-3, with 7 bases matching TRBD2. The V gene end was trimmed by 5 bases and the J gene end by 4 bases; junction bases not matched to a gene: 3. This CDR3 contains 13 residues. Germline V gene lookup returns CDR1 SGHTA and CDR2 FQGNSA. The CDR3 spells CASSQRGADTQYF. The DNA for the CDR3 is TGTGCCAGCAGCCAGCGGGGAGCAGATACGCAGTATTTT.

This clone was recorded many times. The chain couples TRBV23-1 to TRBJ1-5; no clear D. TRBV23-1 is placed among ORFs of uncertain function. Trimming removed 4 bases at V and 6 bases at J, with 22 bases between. The CDR3 loop spans 17 amino acids. The DNA for the CDR3 is TGCGCCAGCAGTCCCACCCCGGACGGGGATGGGGTTCAGCCCCAGCATTTT. Translating gives CASSPTPDGDGVQPQHF.

The chain employs TRBV28 and TRBJ2-4; D might be TRBD2 (5 bases). From germline, CDR1 is MDHEN and CDR2 SYDVKM. With 4 bases removed from V and 0 bases from J, the gap between germline ends came to 13 bases. The CDR3 consists of 16 residues. CDR3 nucleotide sequence: TGTGCCAGCAGTTCGGGAAACCCGATAGCCAAAAACATTCAGTACTTC. This encodes CASSSGNPIAKNIQYF.

This clone came up a few times. The chain links TRBV18 to TRBJ2-5; the D is unclear. The CDR3 consists of 13 residues. Germline CDR1 reads KGHSH; CDR2 reads LQKENI. V lost 4 bases and J lost 2, with 8 bases in between. The CDR3 nucleotides read TGTGCCAGCTCACTAGTACAGCAAGAGACCCAGTACTTC. Translation gives CASSLVQQETQYF. Drawing the rest from reference TRBV18 and TRBJ2-5, the complete variable domain is NAGVMQNPRHLVRRRGQEARLRCSPMKGHSHVYWYRQLPEEGLKFMVYLQKENIIDESGMPKERFSAEFPKEGPSILRIQQVVRGDSAAYFCASSLVQQETQYFGPGTRLLVL.

The rearrangement links TRBV6-1 to TRBJ2-1; 15 positions match TRBD2. Germline V gene sequence: CDR1 MNHNS, CDR2 SASEGT. The CDR3 extends over 16 amino acids. V shed 4 bases and J 5 bases; nucleotides not matched to a gene: 3. For the CDR3, the DNA is TGTGCCAGCAGTGGGACTAGCGGGAGGGCGGACAATGAGCAGTTCTTC. It specifies CASSGTSGRADNEQFF.

This chain uses TRBV4-2 with TRBJ1-3; TRBD1 agrees at 9 bases. CDR1 is LGHNA and CDR2 is YNFKEQ in the germline V gene. V shed 4 bases, J shed 0 bases, and the junction held 7 bases outside the gene matches. The CDR3 extends over 17 amino acids. The CDR3 DNA sequence: TGTGCCAGCAGCCGAGGGAGGGACAGGGACTCTGGAAACACCATATATTTT. Its translation is CASSRGRDRDSGNTIYF.

In this sample, this clone turned up a few times. The rearrangement uses TRBV7-9 and TRBJ1-5, with D maybe TRBD1 (5 bases). CDR3 length: 16 amino acids. V lost 8 bases to trimming and J lost 3 bases, with 20 bases between them. Germline-derived CDR1 and CDR2 are SEHNR and FQNEAQ (reference sequence). CDR3 DNA: TGTGCCAGCGGCCCCGGGCCCCAGGGCCCCAATCAGCCCCAGCATTTT. Amino acids: CASGPGPQGPNQPQHF.

The rearrangement uses TRBV7-9 and TRBJ2-3; 14 positions agree with TRBD2. J was trimmed by 0 bases and V by 0 bases; bases with no gene match: 5. Per the germline V gene, CDR1 is SEHNR and CDR2 is FQNEAQ (reference sequence). The CDR3 length is 19 residues. CDR3 protein: CASSLAWGLAGVSTDTQYF. CDR3 sequence (DNA): TGTGCCAGCAGCTTAGCTTGGGGACTAGCGGGAGTCAGCACAGATACGCAGTATTTT.

This clone showed up just a few times. The rearrangement uses TRBV30 and TRBJ2-4, with TRBD1 identical over 8 bases. Germline V lookup: CDR1 GTSNPN, CDR2 SVGIG (reference sequence). V lost 2 bases and J lost 6; bases outside the gene matches: 9. CDR3 length: 15 residues. The CDR3 region is CAWSPAWDRRNIQYF. The CDR3 coding sequence is TGTGCCTGGAGTCCTGCCTGGGACAGGAGAAACATTCAGTACTTC.

The chain has TRBV5-1 and TRBJ1-1, with 12 bases that match TRBD1. Trimming cost V 2 bases and J 5 bases; bases outside gene matches: 7. The CDR3 is 16 residues long. The germline gives CDR1 SGHRS, CDR2 YFSETQ. CDR3 amino acids: CASSFRDRGQGTEAFF. The CDR3 nucleotides are TGCGCCAGCAGCTTCCGGGACAGGGGGCAGGGGACTGAAGCTTTCTTT.

This clone has more than one count but fewer than ten. The V call is TRBV27, the J call TRBJ2-1; D is possibly TRBD1 (5 bases). Trimming removed 0 bases from V and 10 bases from J, with 13 bases in between. The CDR3 length is 14 residues. The germline CDR1 and CDR2 sequences are MNHEY and SMNVEV (reference sequence). Written as DNA, the CDR3 is TGTGCCAGCAGTTTATCACCCTCAGGGCCCGAGCAGTTCTTC. Protein: CASSLSPSGPEQFF.

The chain links TRBV6-5 to TRBJ2-7; TRBD1 agrees at 9 bases. This CDR3 has 15 residues. From germline, CDR1 is MNHEY and CDR2 SVGAGI. J was trimmed by 3 bases and V by 6 bases; bases with no gene match: 9. The CDR3 protein is CASSHNRGRIYEQYV. In nucleotides, the CDR3 is TGTGCCAGCAGCCACAACAGGGGGCGCATCTACGAGCAGTACGTC.

The V call is TRBV7-2, the J call TRBJ1-2; tentatively, D is TRBD1 (5 bases). The CDR3 is 15 residues long. V lost 4 bases and J 4 bases, leaving 16 bases between the germline ends. CDR1 and CDR2 (germline): SGHTA, FQGNSA. As DNA, the CDR3 is TGTGCCAGCAGCTCACCCGACCAGGGCCCCTATGGCTACACCTTC. This codes for CASSSPDQGPYGYTF.

V and J are TRBV2 and TRBJ1-1; D remains ambiguous. V was cut by 5 bases and J by 4 bases, with 11 bases left in between. CDR1 is SNHLY and CDR2 is FYNNEI in the germline V gene. The CDR3 is 13 amino acids. CDR3 sequence: CASSTRRSTEAFF. CDR3 in DNA: TGTGCCAGCAGTACCCGACGGAGCACTGAAGCTTTCTTT.